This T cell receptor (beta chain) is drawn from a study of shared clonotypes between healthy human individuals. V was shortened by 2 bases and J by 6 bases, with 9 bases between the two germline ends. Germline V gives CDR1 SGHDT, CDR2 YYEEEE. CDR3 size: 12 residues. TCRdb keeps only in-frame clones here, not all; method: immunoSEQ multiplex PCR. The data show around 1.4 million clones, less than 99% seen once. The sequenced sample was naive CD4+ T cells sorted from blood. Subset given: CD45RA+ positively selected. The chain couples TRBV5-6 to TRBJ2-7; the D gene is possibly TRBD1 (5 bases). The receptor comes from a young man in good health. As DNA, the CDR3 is TGTGCCAGCAGCTTCAGGGCGGCCGAGCAGTACTTC. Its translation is CASSFRAAEQYF.